A single T cell receptor (beta chain) is shown here with its context. With 60 Vbeta and 13 Jbeta primers, the PCR was carried out. Measured with immunoSEQ multiplex PCR; TCRdb has only the in-frame clones, and not every one. The sample includes 130,000 or so clones, approximately 80% seen only once; the top ten take just under 3%. This specimen belongs to a study of cytomegalovirus exposure and HLA in healthy donors. V lost 4 bases, J lost 2 bases, and 6 bases stayed unmatched. This CDR3 comprises 15 residues. Germline CDR1 is LGHNA and CDR2 is YSLEER. This receptor was identified in a woman between 18 and 29 years old in good health and CMV-seropositive. Sample: PBMCs. This chain connects TRBV4-3 to TRBJ2-7; 9 bases agree with TRBD2. The CDR3 coding sequence is TGCGCCAGCAGCCCAGCCCCTAGCGGGACCTACGAGCAGTACTTC. Its translation: CASSPAPSGTYEQYF.